This T cell receptor beta chain emerged from a study of blood T cell repertoires in COVID-19. Study context: T cells, B-cell-depleted T cells, or PBMCs supplied cDNA or gDNA.

The table came from immunoSEQ multiplex PCR; TCRdb's copy has only in-frame clones and leaves some out. Among about 200,000 clones listed, approximately 80% were seen once. The V gene's germline CDR1 is GTSNPN and CDR2 SVGIG (reference sequence). Trimming removed 5 bases at V and 6 bases at J, with 14 bases between. The CDR3 is 13 residues long. This receptor was identified in a human donor with acute or convalescent COVID-19. The donor label of this sample is uncertain. This rearrangement joins TRBV30 to TRBJ1-5; D remains unclear. Sequencing was performed on peripheral blood. The CDR3 sequence is CAWGRETPQPQHF. CDR3 DNA sequence: TGTGCCTGGGGAAGGGAGACCCCTCAGCCCCAGCATTTT.